The sequence of this T cell receptor (beta chain) was determined in a study of post-analysis software for immune sequencing data. General study findings and limits: Patients had higher frequencies than controls of about 5 TRBV segments, including TRBV5-6, TRBV5-1 and TRBV20-1.

In the case of this clonotype: Its antigen remains unidentified.

Germline values: CDR1 SGHTA, CDR2 FQGNSA. The CDR3 spans 14 residues. V lost 1 base and J 4 bases, leaving 11 bases between the germline ends. Prepared libraries of TCR beta cDNA carried unique molecular identifiers. Out of about 0.9 to 11 million T cells, roughly 0.5 million cDNA molecules were generated. MiXCR, applied by TCRdb to the PCR reads, yields one record per CDR3 protein. The sample yields over 250,000 distinct CDR3 sequences, less than 40% seen once. The chain links TRBV7-2 to TRBJ2-7, with D possibly TRBD2 on 5 matching bases. Sequenced: blood. This TCR came from a girl aged 10-17 years with multiple sclerosis. In DNA, the CDR3 is TGTGCCAGCAGCTTAGTGCGAAGGACTTACGAGCAGTACTTC. It is translated as CASSLVRRTYEQYF.